The source of this T cell receptor (beta chain) is a study of siplizumab effects on memory and regulatory T cells. The CDR3 runs to 15 residues. V lost 0 bases, J lost 1 base, and 9 bases lay in between. CDR1 is LGHNA, CDR2 YNFKEQ, per germline. Clones were sequenced by immunoSEQ multiplex PCR, and TCRdb holds only the in-frame ones, with some missing. The sample has over 100,000 clones; 85% to 95% are singletons. A remark on this clone: Its antigen is unidentified.

Study-level points and caveats: Naive T cells were seemingly more diverse than memory cells, and major contributions to the alloresponse seemed to be made by them.

The sequence was collected from a human donor in good health. Sequenced: Tregs sorted from blood. The chain links TRBV4-2 to TRBJ1-1; possibly TRBD1 for D (5 bases). This CDR3 reads CASSQEDSPNTEAFF. CDR3 coding DNA: TGTGCCAGCAGCCAAGAAGACAGCCCGAACACTGAAGCTTTCTTT.